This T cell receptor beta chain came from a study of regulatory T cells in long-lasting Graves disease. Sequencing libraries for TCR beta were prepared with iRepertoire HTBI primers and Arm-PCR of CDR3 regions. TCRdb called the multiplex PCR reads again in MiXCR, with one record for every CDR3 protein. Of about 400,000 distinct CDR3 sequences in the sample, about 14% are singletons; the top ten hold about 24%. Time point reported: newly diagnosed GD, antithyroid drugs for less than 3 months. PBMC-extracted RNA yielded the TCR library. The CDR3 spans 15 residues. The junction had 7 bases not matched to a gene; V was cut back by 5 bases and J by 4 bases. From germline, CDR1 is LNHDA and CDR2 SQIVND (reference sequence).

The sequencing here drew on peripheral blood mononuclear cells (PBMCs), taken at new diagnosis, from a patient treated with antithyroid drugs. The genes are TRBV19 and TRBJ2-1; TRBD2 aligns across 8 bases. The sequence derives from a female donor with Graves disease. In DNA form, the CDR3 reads TGTGCCAGTAGTCTGACTAGCGTCAAATACAATGAGCAGTTCTTC. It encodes CASSLTSVKYNEQFF.